This T cell receptor beta chain was identified in a study of shared clonotypes between healthy human individuals. Findings and caveats of the study: What limited the represented genetic and exposure-history diversity was the small number of donors. Naive subsets generally had larger estimated richness than memory subsets. An expected dependence of interdonor clonotype sharing on sequencing depth was noted.

J lost 7 bases, V lost 3 bases, and 11 bases had no gene match. Germline CDR1 reads SGHRS; CDR2 reads YFSETQ. CDR3 length: 17 residues. On this clone itself: Its antigen is unidentified.

Each PCR replicate from the sorted subsets contained 150 to 250 ng DNA, which is tens of thousands of T cell genomes. Here immunoSEQ multiplex PCR was the method, and the copy in TCRdb shows in-frame clones only, minus some. The sample includes 600,000 to 750,000 clones, more than 70% of them seen just once. This sequence was found in a woman in her 30s in good health. The chain combines TRBV5-1 with TRBJ2-1, with 12 bases matching TRBD2. Sequenced material: memory CD4+ T cells sorted from blood. As for subset: CD45RA-negative fraction. The CDR3 reads CASSSQRRTSGINEQFF. For the CDR3, the DNA is TGCGCCAGCAGCTCACAAAGGCGGACTAGCGGGATTAATGAGCAGTTCTTC.